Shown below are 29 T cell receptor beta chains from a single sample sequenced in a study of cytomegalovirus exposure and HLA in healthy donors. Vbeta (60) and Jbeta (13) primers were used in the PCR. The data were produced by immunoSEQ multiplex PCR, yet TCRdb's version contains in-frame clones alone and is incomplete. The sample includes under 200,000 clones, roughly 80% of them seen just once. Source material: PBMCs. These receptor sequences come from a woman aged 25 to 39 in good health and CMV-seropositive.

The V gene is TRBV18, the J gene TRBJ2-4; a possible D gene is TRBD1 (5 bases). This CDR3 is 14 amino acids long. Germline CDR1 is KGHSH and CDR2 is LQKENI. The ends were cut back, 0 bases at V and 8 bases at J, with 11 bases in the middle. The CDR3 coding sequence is TGTGCCAGCTCACCACCGGAAGGGGTGCACATTCAGTACTTC. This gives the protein CASSPPEGVHIQYF.

CDR3 in amino acids: CASSFVSGSGGNTGELFF. The DNA of the CDR3 is TGCGCCAGCAGCTTTGTCTCGGGGTCGGGGGGGAACACCGGGGAGCTGTTTTTT. This chain uses TRBV5-1 with TRBJ2-2; 7 bases align to TRBD2. Germline lookup yields CDR1 SGHRS and CDR2 YFSETQ. This CDR3 is 18 amino acids long. V lost 2 bases and J lost 1; bases outside the gene matches: 11.

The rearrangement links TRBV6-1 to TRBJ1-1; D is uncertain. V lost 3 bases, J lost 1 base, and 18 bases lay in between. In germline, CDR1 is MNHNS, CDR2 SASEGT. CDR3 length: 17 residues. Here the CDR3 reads CASSDQVIRLQNTEAFF. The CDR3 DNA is TGTGCCAGCAGTGACCAAGTGATAAGACTGCAGAACACTGAAGCTTTCTTT.

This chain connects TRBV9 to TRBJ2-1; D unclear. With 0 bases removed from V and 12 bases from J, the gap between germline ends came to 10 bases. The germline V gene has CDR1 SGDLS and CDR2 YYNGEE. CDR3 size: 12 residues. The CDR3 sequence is CASSVDRSAQFF. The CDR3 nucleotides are TGTGCCAGCAGCGTAGATAGGAGCGCGCAGTTCTTC.

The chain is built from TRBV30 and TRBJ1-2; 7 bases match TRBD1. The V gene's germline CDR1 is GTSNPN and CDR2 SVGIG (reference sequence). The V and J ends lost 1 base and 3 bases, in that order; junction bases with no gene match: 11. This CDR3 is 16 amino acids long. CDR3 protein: CAWSAPTGRLDYGYTF. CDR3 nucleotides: TGTGCCTGGAGTGCTCCGACAGGGAGGCTAGACTATGGCTACACCTTC.

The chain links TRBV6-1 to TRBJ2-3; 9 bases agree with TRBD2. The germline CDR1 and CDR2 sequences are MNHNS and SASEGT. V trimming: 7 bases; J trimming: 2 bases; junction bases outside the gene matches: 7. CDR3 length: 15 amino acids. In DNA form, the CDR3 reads TGTGCCAGCATCCTTAGCGGGGGTTTCACAGATACGCAGTATTTT. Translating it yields CASILSGGFTDTQYF.

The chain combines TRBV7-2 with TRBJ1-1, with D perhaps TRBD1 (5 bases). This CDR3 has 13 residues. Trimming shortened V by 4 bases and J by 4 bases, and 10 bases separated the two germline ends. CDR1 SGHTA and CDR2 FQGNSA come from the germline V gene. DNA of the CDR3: TGTGCCAGCAGCTCCTCCGGGGGCACTGAAGCTTTCTTT. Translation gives CASSSSGGTEAFF.

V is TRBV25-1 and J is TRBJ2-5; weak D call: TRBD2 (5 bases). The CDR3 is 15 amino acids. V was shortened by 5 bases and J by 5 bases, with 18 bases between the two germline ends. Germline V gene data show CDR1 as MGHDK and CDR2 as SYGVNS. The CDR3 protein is CASSLPREPKETQYF. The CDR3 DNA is TGTGCCAGCAGTCTTCCAAGGGAGCCCAAGGAGACCCAGTACTTC.

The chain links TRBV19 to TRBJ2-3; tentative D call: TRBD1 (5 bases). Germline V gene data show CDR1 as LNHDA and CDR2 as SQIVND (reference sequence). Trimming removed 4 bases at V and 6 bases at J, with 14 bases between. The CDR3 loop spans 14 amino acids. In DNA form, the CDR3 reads TGTGCCAGTAGTACACTCCAGGGTTGGGATACGCAGTATTTT. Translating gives CASSTLQGWDTQYF. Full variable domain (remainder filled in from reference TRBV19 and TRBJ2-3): DGGITQSPKYLFRKEGQNVTLSCEQNLNHDAMYWYRQDPGQGLRLIYYSQIVNDFQKGDIAEGYSVSREKKESFPLTVTSAQKNPTAFYLCASSTLQGWDTQYFGPGTRLTVL.

CDR3 sequence: CASSLLEGSPYEQYF. CDR3 bases: TGTGCCAGCAGCTTACTGGAGGGAAGCCCCTACGAGCAGTACTTC. The V call is TRBV7-2, the J call TRBJ2-5, with TRBD2 as a possible D gene (6 bases). The DNA end favors TRBJ2-7, so the J call may be wrong. Germline V gene lookup returns CDR1 SGHTA and CDR2 FQGNSA. The CDR3 spans 15 residues.

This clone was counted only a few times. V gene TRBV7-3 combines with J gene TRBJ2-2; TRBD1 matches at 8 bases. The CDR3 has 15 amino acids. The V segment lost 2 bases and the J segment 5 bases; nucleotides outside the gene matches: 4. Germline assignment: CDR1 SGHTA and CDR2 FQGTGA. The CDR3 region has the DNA TGTGCCAGCAGCTTACAGGGGGCAGGGACCGGGGAGCTGTTTTTT. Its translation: CASSLQGAGTGELFF.

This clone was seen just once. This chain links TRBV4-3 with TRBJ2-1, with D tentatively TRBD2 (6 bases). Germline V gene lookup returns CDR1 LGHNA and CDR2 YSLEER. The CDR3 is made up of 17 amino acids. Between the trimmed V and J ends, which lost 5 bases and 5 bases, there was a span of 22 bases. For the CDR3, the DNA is TGCGCCAGCAGCGGAGAACCTACCGGGACTGAAGACAATGAGCAGTTCTTC. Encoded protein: CASSGEPTGTEDNEQFF.

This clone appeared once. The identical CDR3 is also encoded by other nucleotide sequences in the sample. CDR3 DNA sequence: TGCGCCAGCAGCCAAGGGGCGCATTCCTCTGGAAACACCATATATTTT. Translation gives CASSQGAHSSGNTIYF. This sequence joins TRBV4-3 and TRBJ1-3; D gene unclear. The V end lost 1 base, the J end lost 0 bases, and 10 bases lay between the germline ends. The length of the CDR3 is 16 residues. The germline V gene has CDR1 LGHNA and CDR2 YSLEER.

The DNA for the CDR3 is TGTGCCAGCAGCCAAGATAGTGGTAATCCTAACTATGGCTACACCTTC. It is translated as CASSQDSGNPNYGYTF. This chain connects TRBV4-2 to TRBJ1-2; D is undetermined. Trimming shortened V by 0 bases and J by 0 bases, and 11 bases separated the two germline ends. The germline CDR1 and CDR2 sequences are LGHNA and YNFKEQ. The CDR3 has 16 residues.

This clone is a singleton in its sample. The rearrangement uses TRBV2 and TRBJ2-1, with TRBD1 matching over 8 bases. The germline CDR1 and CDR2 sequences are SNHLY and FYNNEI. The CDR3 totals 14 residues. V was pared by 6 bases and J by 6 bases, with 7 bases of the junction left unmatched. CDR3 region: CASREDRVGNEQFF. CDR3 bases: TGTGCCAGCAGGGAGGACAGGGTGGGCAATGAGCAGTTCTTC.

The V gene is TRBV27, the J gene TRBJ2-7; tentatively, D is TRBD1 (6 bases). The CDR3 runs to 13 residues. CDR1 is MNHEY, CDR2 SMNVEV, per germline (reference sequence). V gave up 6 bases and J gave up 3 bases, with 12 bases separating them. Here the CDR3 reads CASRGDNLYEQYF. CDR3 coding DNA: TGTGCCAGCAGGGGGGACAATCTCTACGAGCAGTACTTC.

The CDR3 loop reads CASSTSSGNTIYF. In DNA form, the CDR3 reads TGTGCCAGCAGCACGAGCTCTGGAAACACCATATATTTT. The rearrangement joins TRBV9 to TRBJ1-3; the D is unclear. The V gene's germline CDR1 is SGDLS and CDR2 YYNGEE. This CDR3 region has 13 residues. V was clipped by 4 bases and J by 0 bases, with 5 bases between them.

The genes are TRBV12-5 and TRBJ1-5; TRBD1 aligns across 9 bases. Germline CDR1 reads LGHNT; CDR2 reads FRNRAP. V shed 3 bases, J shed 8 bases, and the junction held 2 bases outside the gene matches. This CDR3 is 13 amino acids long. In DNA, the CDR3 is TGTGCTAGTGGTTTCGACAGGGGGGAGCCCCAGCATTTT. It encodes CASGFDRGEPQHF.

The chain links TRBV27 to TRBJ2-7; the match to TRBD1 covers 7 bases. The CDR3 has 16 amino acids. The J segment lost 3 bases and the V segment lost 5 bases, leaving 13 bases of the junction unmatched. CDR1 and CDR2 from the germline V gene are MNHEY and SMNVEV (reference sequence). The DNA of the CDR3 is TGTGCCAGCAGTCCGTCACAGGGGAACGAAGGCTACGAGCAGTACTTC. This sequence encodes CASSPSQGNEGYEQYF.

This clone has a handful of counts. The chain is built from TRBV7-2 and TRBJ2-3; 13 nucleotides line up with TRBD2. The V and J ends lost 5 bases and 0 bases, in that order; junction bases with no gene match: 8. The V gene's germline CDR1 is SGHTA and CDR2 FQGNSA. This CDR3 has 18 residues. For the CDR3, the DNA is TGTGCCAGCAGCCCTCGAAGGACTAGCGGGGGTAGCACAGATACGCAGTATTTT. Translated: CASSPRRTSGGSTDTQYF.

The CDR3 bases are TGTGCCAGCGCGGGGAGGGGCGCGAATCGGGACTATGGCTACACCTTC. It is translated as CASAGRGANRDYGYTF. The chain carries TRBV19 and TRBJ1-2; maybe TRBD1 (5 bases). Germline V CDR1 and CDR2: LNHDA, SQIVND (reference sequence). V lost 9 bases and J 3 bases, leaving 23 bases between the germline ends. The CDR3 covers 16 residues.

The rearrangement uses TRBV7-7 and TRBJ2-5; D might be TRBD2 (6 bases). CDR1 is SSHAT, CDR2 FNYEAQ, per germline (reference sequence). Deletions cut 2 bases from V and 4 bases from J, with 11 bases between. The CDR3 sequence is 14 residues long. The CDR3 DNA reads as TGTGCCAGCAGCTTAAATCTGGGAGGAGAGACCCAGTACTTC. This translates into CASSLNLGGETQYF.

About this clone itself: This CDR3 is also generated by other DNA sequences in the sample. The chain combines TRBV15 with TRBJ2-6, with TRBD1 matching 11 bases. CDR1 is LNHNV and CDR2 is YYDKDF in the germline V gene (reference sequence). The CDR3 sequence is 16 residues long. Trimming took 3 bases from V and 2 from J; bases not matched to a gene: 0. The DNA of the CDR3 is TGTGCCACCAGCAGGGACAGGGGGCCTGGGGCCAACGTCCTGACTTTC. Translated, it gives CATSRDRGPGANVLTF.

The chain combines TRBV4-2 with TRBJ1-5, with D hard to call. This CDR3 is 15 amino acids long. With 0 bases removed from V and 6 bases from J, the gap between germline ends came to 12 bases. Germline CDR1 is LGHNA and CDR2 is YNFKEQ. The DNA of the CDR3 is TGTGCCAGCAGCCAAGACATGCCGCTCGGTCAGCCCCAGCATTTT. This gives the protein CASSQDMPLGQPQHF.

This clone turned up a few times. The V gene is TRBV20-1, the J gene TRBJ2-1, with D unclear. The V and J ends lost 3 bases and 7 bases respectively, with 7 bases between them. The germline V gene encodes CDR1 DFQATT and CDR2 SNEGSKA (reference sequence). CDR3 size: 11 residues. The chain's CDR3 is CSARAVNEQFF. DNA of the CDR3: TGCAGTGCTAGGGCTGTGAATGAGCAGTTCTTC.

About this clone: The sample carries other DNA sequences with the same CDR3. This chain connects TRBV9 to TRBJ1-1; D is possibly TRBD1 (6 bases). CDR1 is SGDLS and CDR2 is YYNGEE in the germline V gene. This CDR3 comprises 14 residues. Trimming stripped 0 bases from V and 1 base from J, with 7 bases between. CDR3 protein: CASSVVGQNTEAFF. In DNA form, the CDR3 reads TGTGCCAGCAGCGTAGTGGGACAGAACACTGAAGCTTTCTTT. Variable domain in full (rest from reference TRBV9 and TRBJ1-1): DSGVTQTPKHLITATGQRVTLRCSPRSGDLSVYWYQQSLDQGLQFLIQYYNGEERAKGNILERFSAQQFPDLHSELNLSSLELGDSALYFCASSVVGQNTEAFFGQGTRLTVV.

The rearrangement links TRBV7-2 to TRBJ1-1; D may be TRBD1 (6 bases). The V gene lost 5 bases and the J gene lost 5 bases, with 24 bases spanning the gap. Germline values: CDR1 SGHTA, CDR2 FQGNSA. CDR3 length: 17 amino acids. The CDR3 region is CASSPTGTTIWDTEAFF. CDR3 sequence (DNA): TGTGCCAGCAGCCCAACCGGGACAACAATCTGGGATACTGAAGCTTTCTTT.

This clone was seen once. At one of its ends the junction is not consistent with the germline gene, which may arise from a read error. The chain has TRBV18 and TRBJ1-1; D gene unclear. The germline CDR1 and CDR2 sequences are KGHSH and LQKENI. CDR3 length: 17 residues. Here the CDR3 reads CASSPLAYSELNTEAFF. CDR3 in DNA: TGTGCCAGCTCCCCACTAGCTTACTCAGAGTTGAACACTGAAGCTTTCTTT.

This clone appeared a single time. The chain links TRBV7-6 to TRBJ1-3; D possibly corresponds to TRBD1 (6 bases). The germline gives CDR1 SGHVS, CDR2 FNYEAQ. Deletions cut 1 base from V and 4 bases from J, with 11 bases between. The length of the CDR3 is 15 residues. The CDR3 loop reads CASSLVSGAGNTIYF. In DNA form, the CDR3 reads TGTGCCAGCAGCTTAGTATCAGGGGCCGGAAACACCATATATTTT.